This T cell receptor beta chain was recorded in a study of cytomegalovirus exposure and HLA in healthy donors listed by TCRdb under 2017. Notes on the research overall: An earlier analysis of around 600 of the donors reported about 290 Gb of sequence data and roughly 100 million unique TCR beta sequences from 190 million or so T cells. An early release covering 500 to 750 HLA-typed donors comprised roughly 300 gigabases of sequencing data and roughly 86 million unique TCR sequences. Among the roughly 400 genotyped donors, approximately 82% belonged to the genetic ancestry cluster associated with self-reported Caucasian donors. The study was designed to test whether signatures of past pathogen exposure could be identified by cataloging public T cell receptors. The study used immunosequencing to profile the T cell repertoires of more than 650 subjects and linked those repertoires to cytomegalovirus serostatus. Along with the approximately 670-subject first cohort, a separate validation cohort of approximately 110 different subjects was used. The study combined high-throughput TCR immunosequencing, statistical association of individual TCRs with disease status, and machine learning to predict cytomegalovirus infection status. A later analysis re-examined previously published TCR beta repertoires from more than 550 donors and added high-resolution HLA genotyping to investigate patterns of TCR occurrence. Rather than using new phenotypic data, the later analysis identified candidate immune exposures from TCR beta sequences and from how often those sequences occurred across donors. An earlier analysis of 500 to 650 of the donors applied high-throughput TCR beta sequencing to assess whether each TCR beta V gene segment acted as functional or pseudogenic. Donor age, sex, ethnicity and CMV serostatus were compiled alongside the repertoire data. A later genetic analysis used genome-wide SNP genotypes for about 65% of the 666 donors, treating that subset as a discovery cohort. All discovery cohort repertoires had been generated on a single sequencing platform. HLA typing included class I and class II loci at four-digit resolution. Typing coverage differed by locus: A, B, C, DRB1 and DQB1 were typed in roughly 620-630 donors, DQA1 in about 550, DPA1 in 606, and DPB1 in just under 480. Roughly five DR-DQ haplotypes were handled as single units for association and clustering because linkage in the cohort was strong. Across some 400 genotyped donors of the cohort, an average of roughly 200,000 unique TCR beta nucleotide sequences per donor were sequenced, and approximately 19% of those sequences were non-productive. General study outcomes and caveats: A later analysis associated about 17,000 TCR beta sequences with specific HLA alleles at a false discovery rate of 0.05. The study listed around 160 TCR beta chains as associated with cytomegalovirus. This cohort had only TCR beta chains sequenced, and the lack of alpha or paired-chain data limited which features could be detected. In an earlier analysis of about 600 of the donors, most TCR beta V segments appeared in productive rearrangements about 87% or about 30% of the time, broadly matching IMGT annotations. In a later analysis, TCR association rates were found to vary across HLA loci, with the most associated TCRs seen for DRB1 alleles and the fewest for HLA-C alleles. Most TCR sequences were observed very rarely across donors, whereas some public TCRs were present in many individuals. In a later genetic analysis, a missense DCLRE1C variant was associated with V-gene and J-gene trimming of TCR beta chains, and the association was replicated in an independent cohort. A later analysis found that most CMV-associated TCR beta chains appeared HLA-restricted, with HLA associations seemingly driven largely by CMV exposure. In vitro tests confirmed that a few of the cytomegalovirus-associated TCR beta chains recognize cytomegalovirus antigens. Because the 87-base-pair reads could not distinguish some IMGT-functional V segments, including TRBV6-2 and TRBV6-3, those segments were excluded. A further reported finding was that TCR beta sequences accurately predicted the HLA-A and HLA-B alleles for most subjects in the first cohort. In a later analysis, HLA-associated TCR beta chains were found to be more clonally expanded and to have lower generation probabilities than equally common non-associated chains. Immune exposure information for the cohort was limited to CMV serostatus. A group of highly shared sequence variants was considered likely to be a technical artifact of the sequencing pipeline. According to a later genetic analysis, donors in an Asian-associated ancestry cluster had fewer N-insertions in productive TCRs than the roughly 670-donor mean. Several of the top co-occurrence clusters appeared to be linked to parvovirus B19, influenza, CMV and Epstein-Barr virus, according to a later analysis. HLA typing was unavailable for some donors at each locus, so association tests used only the typed subset. Correlated functional status among segregating V segments might reflect linkage disequilibrium, but an unknown experimental factor could not be ruled out. The authors suggested that the approach could potentially be generalized to other disease states and immunological phenotypes. In both the original and validation cohorts, the classifier was reported to diagnose cytomegalovirus status with high specificity and sensitivity. Seventeen rarely observed V segments, including chromosome 9 orphons, were excluded from the earlier analysis of almost 600 of the donors because counts were too low. Strong co-occurrence of HLA alleles, especially DR and DQ, made assigning TCR associations to individual alleles difficult. Presence/absence analyses assumed roughly uniform sequencing depth across donors, an assumption that may not hold.

From the germline V gene (reference sequence), CDR1 is SEHNR and CDR2 is FQNEAQ. The cysteine opens and the phenylalanine closes a CDR3 of 13 amino acids. Only CDR3 DNA remains: 39 bases, in frame from the first base. V is pared back by 5 bases and J by 2 bases, with 10 bases lying between the germline termini. Library preparation used the immunoSEQ multiplex PCR assay. For the multiplex PCR, a mixture combining 60 forward primers for TCR Vbeta segments and 13 reverse primers for TCR Jbeta segments was used. A multiplex PCR assay on genomic DNA amplified the CDR3 region of rearranged TCR beta genes. Amplified TCR beta libraries were sequenced as 87-base-pair reads on the Illumina HiSeq System. The authors' analysis ran thus. Across the 700 or so repertoires, a later analysis counted some 80 million unique TCR beta chains, some 11 million of which were shared by at least two donors. A nearest-neighbor algorithm error-corrected the raw reads and collapsed the reads into unique sequences, merging closely related sequences to remove PCR and sequencing errors. Alignment of CDR3 sequences to IMGT reference sequences was used to assign V, D and J gene segments. For a sequence to be retained, at least a six-nucleotide match to both a V gene segment and a J gene segment was required. Rearrangements were called productive when the CDR3 lacked stop codons and stayed in frame with V and J; all others were non-productive. CDR3 was defined by IMGT convention, running from the second conserved V-encoded cysteine to the conserved J-encoded phenylalanine. The earlier analysis of 587 of the donors excluded sequences that lacked an unambiguous match to a single V gene segment. In an earlier analysis of around 600 of the donors, V segments were called functional above 56.7% productive rearrangements and were called segregating when the between-donor standard deviation exceeded 5%. A statistical classification framework was built for diagnosing cytomegalovirus status from the catalog of TCR beta chain sequences. In a later analysis, TCR nucleotide sequences were compared against IMGT/GENE-DB human TR gene sequences so that V and J genes could be assigned. Using the TCRdist pipeline, a later analysis assigned CDR3 sequences along with most-parsimonious VDJ recombination scenarios. In a later analysis, every TCR beta chain was defined by the combination of its CDR3 amino acid sequence and its V-gene family, and reads without a unique V-gene family were dropped. A later analysis removed 500 to 600 highly shared, low-generation-probability nucleotide sequences to deal with suspected cross-contamination and a sequencing artifact. A later analysis calculated a clonal expansion index for each public chain from normalized within-repertoire ranks of inferred template counts. In a later analysis, generation probabilities were computed using a VDJ recombination model fitted to out-of-frame rearrangements, and the results were checked against IGoR. In a later analysis, hypergeometric tests were used to score TCR-TCR, TCR-HLA and TCR-CMV co-occurrence, with a repertoire-size bias correction applied to TCR pairs. To estimate false discovery rates, a later analysis permuted the HLA or CMV assignments 20 times. A later analysis grouped co-occurring TCRs with DBSCAN, adding TCRdist sequence similarity when clustering within HLA-allele-positive subsets. Repertoires with fewer than 30,000 or more than 120,000 public chains were left out of co-occurrence clustering, as were about 5 repertoires with anomalous nucleotide sharing. This immuneACCESS table, as held by TCRdb, lists in-frame sequences with V and J called but not all clones. Of the missing ones, under half trace to an unresolved V gene in checked studies; the others have no known cause. V and J calls and clone size are those listed in that table; D and trimming were worked out from the DNA. Here the sample has around 130,000 clones; roughly three fifths occur a single time. The ten largest clones represent 1.5% of the sample.

The cohort was made up of approximately 670 healthy bone marrow donors. All cohort members were sampled while nominally healthy, although unrecorded immune exposures were likely present. The donor tested CMV seronegative, placing the donor among the 350 to 400 seronegative members of the cohort. Every donor gave a peripheral blood sample, and the peripheral blood mononuclear cells from that sample were used for TCR beta sequencing. The Qiagen DNeasy Blood Extraction Kit was used to extract genomic DNA from the blood cell samples. A remark on this clone: There is no known antigen for this receptor. Base qualities were left out, and no much larger clone turns up one base away.

The sample consisted of PBMCs. This sequence uses TRBV7-9 and TRBJ2-7, with the D gene call left open. This clonotype originated in a man aged 18 to 30 in good health and CMV-seronegative. The DNA sequence is TGTGCCAGCAGCAACCACAGAACCTACGAGCAGTACTTC. Protein translation: CASSNHRTYEQYF.